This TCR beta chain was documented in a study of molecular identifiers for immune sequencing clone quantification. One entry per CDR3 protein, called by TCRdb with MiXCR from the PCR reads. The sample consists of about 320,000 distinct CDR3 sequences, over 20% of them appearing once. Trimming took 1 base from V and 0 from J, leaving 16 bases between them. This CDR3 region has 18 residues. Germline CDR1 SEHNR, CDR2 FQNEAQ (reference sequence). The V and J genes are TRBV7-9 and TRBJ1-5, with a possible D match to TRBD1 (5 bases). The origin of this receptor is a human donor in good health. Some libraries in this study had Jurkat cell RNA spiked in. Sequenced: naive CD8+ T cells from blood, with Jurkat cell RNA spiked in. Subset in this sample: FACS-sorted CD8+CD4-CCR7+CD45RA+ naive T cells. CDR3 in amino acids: CASSLGPGQGTSNQPQHF. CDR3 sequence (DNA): TGTGCCAGCAGCTTAGGCCCCGGACAAGGGACTAGCAATCAGCCCCAGCATTTT.